The rows below give T cell receptor beta chains drawn from one sample of a study of OX40 agonist ivuxolimab in advanced cancers. Using immunoSEQ multiplex PCR, the repertoire was profiled, and TCRdb retains in-frame clones only, with some absent. Here the sample spans fewer than 40,000 clones, 70% to 80% being singletons. The specimen was CD4+ or CD8+ T cells sorted from blood, collected in a trial of the OX40 agonist ivuxolimab. These receptors were collected from an adult with an advanced solid tumor such as melanoma, head and neck, liver or kidney cancer. The CDR3 runs from the conserved cysteine through the conserved F or W. A D gene is named only where the DNA matches it firmly. The size field is filled for only some rows; it gives once, few, many or a size class.

V gene,J gene,D gene,clone size,CDR3 DNA,CDR3 protein
TRBV28,TRBJ2-7,TRBD1,-,TGTGCCAGCAGCCCGAGGTCCGGGACAGGGTTGCAGTACTTC,CASSPRSGTGLQYF
TRBV11-2,TRBJ2-1,TRBD2,-,TGTGCCAGCAGCTCCTTGACTAGCGGGACAATCGCTGAGCAGTTCTTC,CASSSLTSGTIAEQFF
TRBV5-4,TRBJ1-6,TRBD1,-,TGTGCCAGCAGCTGGGACAGAAACTCACCCCTCCACTTT,CASSWDRNSPLHF
TRBV10-3,TRBJ2-1,TRBD2,-,TGTGCCATCTCCGGGACTAGCGCGACCAATGAGCAGTTCTTC,CAISGTSATNEQFF
TRBV19,TRBJ1-2,-,-,TGTGCCAGTGAGACGACAGGCGACTATGGCTACACCTTC,CASETTGDYGYTF
TRBV11-2,TRBJ1-6,-,once,TGTGCCAGCAGCCCCCTCGTTGGGACGGGCCTCCCCCTCCACTTT,CASSPLVGTGLPLHF
TRBV21-1,TRBJ1-2,-,-,TGTGCCAGCAGCGTAGTAGGACAGGGGTTTTATGGCTACACCTTC,CASSVVGQGFYGYTF
TRBV14,TRBJ2-5,-,-,TGTGCCAGCAGCCAAGATAGTAAAGGGTTGAGTTGGACCCAGTACTTC,CASSQDSKGLSWTQYF
TRBV6-1,TRBJ2-7,TRBD1,-,TGTGCCAGCAGTTCATGGCCGGGACAGGGCTACGAGCAGTACTTC,CASSSWPGQGYEQYF
TRBV6-6,TRBJ1-6,-,-,TGTGCCAGCAGTTCCATCATTAATTCACCCCTCCACTTT,CASSSIINSPLHF
TRBV11-2,TRBJ2-5,TRBD2,-,TGTGCCAGCAGCTTAGGGGGGGGAGAGACCCAGTACTTC,CASSLGGGETQYF
TRBV28,TRBJ1-4,-,-,TGTGCCAGCAGCCTGGGCTGGGGGATCAATGAAAAACTGTTTTTT,CASSLGWGINEKLFF
TRBV15,TRBJ1-2,-,few,TGTGCCACCAGCAGGGAGGGACTGGGCGGCTACACCTTC,CATSREGLGGYTF
TRBV5-1,TRBJ2-3,TRBD2,-,TGCGCCAGCAGCCCCTCGACTAGCGGGGATACAGATACGCAGTATTTT,CASSPSTSGDTDTQYF
TRBV4-1,TRBJ2-7,-,-,TGCGCCAGCAGCGATCTCCGGGCCGCCGACTCCTACGAGCAGTACTTC,CASSDLRAADSYEQYF
TRBV27,TRBJ2-1,-,-,TGTGCCAGCAGTTTAACCGGTAACAATGAGCAGTTCTTC,CASSLTGNNEQFF
TRBV5-5,TRBJ2-3,-,-,TGTGCCAGCAGCTTCGGGCCGAATCCTCCTGGGGATACGCAGTATTTT,CASSFGPNPPGDTQYF
TRBV18,TRBJ2-7,-,-,TGTGCCAGCTCACCTGACTCCGAGCAGTACTTC,CASSPDSEQYF
TRBV11-2,TRBJ1-1,TRBD1,-,TGTGCCAGCAGCTTGGACAGGGGACAATACACTGAAGCTTTCTTT,CASSLDRGQYTEAFF
TRBV19,TRBJ1-2,-,-,TGTGCCAGTAGTGTTTCTGGGACTTTGGGTGGCTACACCTTC,CASSVSGTLGGYTF
TRBV27,TRBJ1-5,-,once,TGTGCCAGCAGAACACGACAGTATAATCAGCCCCAGCATTTT,CASRTRQYNQPQHF
TRBV12-5,TRBJ2-7,TRBD2,-,TGTGCTAGTGGTCCCCAGTGGACTAGGTTGAACGAGCAGTACTTC,CASGPQWTRLNEQYF
TRBV7-9,TRBJ2-4,-,-,TGTGCCAGCAGCTTAGACAGGTCCAAAAACATTCAGTACTTC,CASSLDRSKNIQYF
TRBV6-1,TRBJ1-2,-,-,TGTGCCAGCAGTGGGAGACTAGAGACTTCTTATGGCTACACCTTC,CASSGRLETSYGYTF
TRBV27,TRBJ1-5,-,-,TGTGCCAGCAGTTTGGGACGTTATCAGCCCCAGCATTTT,CASSLGRYQPQHF
TRBV5-4,TRBJ2-3,-,-,TGTGCCAGCAGCGGATATACTAGGCCCACAGATACGCAGTATTTT,CASSGYTRPTDTQYF
TRBV4-2,TRBJ1-1,-,-,TGTGCCAGCAGCCAAGTAAGGCAGGGGAGGACTGAAGCTTTCTTT,CASSQVRQGRTEAFF
TRBV6-5,TRBJ1-2,TRBD1,-,TGTGCCAGCAGTTACTTTGAGGGGGCCGTTGGCTACACCTTC,CASSYFEGAVGYTF
TRBV6-4,TRBJ2-3,-,-,TGTGCCAGCAGTGACTCGTCGGGGGGCCCAGATACGCAGTATTTT,CASSDSSGGPDTQYF
TRBV4-2,TRBJ1-2,-,-,TGTGCCAGCAGCCAAGATCTGGGGGGTGGCTACACCTTC,CASSQDLGGGYTF
TRBV7-8,TRBJ1-1,TRBD1,-,TGTGCCAGCAGCTTCACAGGGGAGACTGAAGCTTTCTTT,CASSFTGETEAFF
TRBV5-5,TRBJ2-1,-,-,TGTGCCAGCAGCTCGTACTATTCAGGGAGAAAGTTCTTC,CASSSYYSGRKFF
TRBV5-1,TRBJ2-6,-,-,TGCGCCAGCAGCGACGACACCTCTGGGGCCAACGTCCTGACTTTC,CASSDDTSGANVLTF
TRBV10-1,TRBJ2-1,TRBD1,once,TGCGCCAGCAGTGAGTCGGGACAGGGGGCCAATGAGCAGTTCTTC,CASSESGQGANEQFF
TRBV15,TRBJ1-1,-,-,TGTGCCACCAGCAGAGAACTCCGGTCCACTGAAGCTTTCTTT,CATSRELRSTEAFF
TRBV27,TRBJ2-1,-,few,TGTGCCAGCAGTTTGTGGCAGGGTTTCTACAATGAGCAGTTCTTC,CASSLWQGFYNEQFF
TRBV6-5,TRBJ1-4,-,-,TGTGCCAGCAGCGTCAGGGGAGGGAATGAAAAACTGTTTTTT,CASSVRGGNEKLFF
TRBV7-2,TRBJ1-5,-,-,TGTGCCAGCAGCTTAGAAACCCATCAGCCCCAGCATTTT,CASSLETHQPQHF
TRBV7-9,TRBJ2-2,TRBD1,-,TGTGCCAGCAGTGTAACAGGGGGACCCGGGGAGCTGTTTTTT,CASSVTGGPGELFF
TRBV11-2,TRBJ2-7,-,-,TGTGCCAGCAGCTTAGCCGGATACGAGCAGTACTTC,CASSLAGYEQYF
TRBV27,TRBJ1-1,TRBD1,few,TGTGCCAGCAGTGACCACCGGACAGGTGGCACTGAAGCTTTCTTT,CASSDHRTGGTEAFF
TRBV16,TRBJ2-1,-,once,TGTGCCAGCAGCCCCCCCAGTTCCTACAATGAGCAGTTCTTC,CASSPPSSYNEQFF